The entry that follows covers one TCR beta chain sequence. What it binds is unknown. Original data processing: Out-of-frame sequences were removed, leaving a few million distinct TCRbeta sequences. Profiling relied on immunoSEQ multiplex PCR, and the TCRdb table lists in-frame clones only, not all of them. The DNA was the basis for D and trimming; V, J and clone size are from that table. The data contain approximately 52,000 clones, around 80% of them singletons. The sort gate was single viable CD3+CD4+CD8-CD45RO+ cells for memory CD4+ T cells. These data belong to a study of memory CD4+ T cells and cytomegalovirus serostatus. Findings and caveats of the study: About 40% of the 164 known CMV-associated TCRbeta sequences appeared in CD4+ memory.

In germline, CDR1 is LNHDA, CDR2 SQIVND (reference sequence). This CDR3 is built from 16 residues. V gave up 5 bases and J gave up 5 bases; unmatched junction bases: 12. The clonotype originates from an adult in good health and CMV-seronegative. The sequenced sample was memory CD4+ T cells from blood. The chain couples TRBV19 to TRBJ2-5; 9 nucleotides align to TRBD1. The CDR3 coding sequence is TGTGCCAGTAGTTCGTTGGACAGGGGCAAGGGGGAGACCCAGTACTTC. It specifies CASSSLDRGKGETQYF.